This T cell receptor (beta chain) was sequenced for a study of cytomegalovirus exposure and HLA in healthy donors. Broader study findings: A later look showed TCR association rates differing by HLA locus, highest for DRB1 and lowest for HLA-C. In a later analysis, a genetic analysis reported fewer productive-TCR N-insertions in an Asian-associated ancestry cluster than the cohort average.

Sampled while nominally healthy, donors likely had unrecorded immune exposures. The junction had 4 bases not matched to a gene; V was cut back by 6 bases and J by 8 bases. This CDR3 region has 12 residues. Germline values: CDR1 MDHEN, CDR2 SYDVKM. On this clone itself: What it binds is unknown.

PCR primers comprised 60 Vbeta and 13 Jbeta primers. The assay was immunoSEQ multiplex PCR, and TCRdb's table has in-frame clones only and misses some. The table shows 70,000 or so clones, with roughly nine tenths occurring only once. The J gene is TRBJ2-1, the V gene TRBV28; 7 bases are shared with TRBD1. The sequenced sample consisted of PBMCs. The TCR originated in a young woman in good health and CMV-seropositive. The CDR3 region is CASRDTGDEQFF. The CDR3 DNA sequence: TGTGCCAGCAGGGATACAGGGGATGAGCAGTTCTTC.